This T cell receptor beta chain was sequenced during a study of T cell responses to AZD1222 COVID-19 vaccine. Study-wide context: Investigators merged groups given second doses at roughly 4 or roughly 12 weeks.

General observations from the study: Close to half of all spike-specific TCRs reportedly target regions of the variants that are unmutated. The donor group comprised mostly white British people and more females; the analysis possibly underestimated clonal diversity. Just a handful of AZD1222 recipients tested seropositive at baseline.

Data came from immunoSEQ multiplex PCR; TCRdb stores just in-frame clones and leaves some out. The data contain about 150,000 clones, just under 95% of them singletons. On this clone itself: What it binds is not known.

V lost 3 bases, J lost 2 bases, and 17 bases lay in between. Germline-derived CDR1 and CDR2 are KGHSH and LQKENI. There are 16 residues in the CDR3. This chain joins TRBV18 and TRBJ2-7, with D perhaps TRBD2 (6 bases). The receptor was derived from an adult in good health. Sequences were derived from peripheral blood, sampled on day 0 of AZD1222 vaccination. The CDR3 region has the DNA TGTGCCAGCTCACCTCACCCTCCTAGCGTCCCCTACGAGCAGTACTTC. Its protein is CASSPHPPSVPYEQYF.